This T cell receptor beta chain comes out of a study of CD8+CD57+ T cells in acquired aplastic anemia. General study results and limits: Researchers report that 25 to 30 CD8+ CDR3 sequences appeared in both patients and controls.

The V end lost 3 bases, the J end lost 2 bases, and 11 bases lay between the germline ends. CDR1 is PRHDT, CDR2 FYEKMQ, per germline (reference sequence). The CDR3 has 14 residues. All patients picked for sequencing had shown, by flow cytometry, an expansion of CD8+CD57+ cells. The patients all had a severe acquired aplastic anemia diagnosis. CDR3 and TCR beta VDJ profiling relied on a genomic DNA template. TCRdb reanalysed the reads using MiXCR and keeps one entry per CDR3 protein. Among 200,000 or so distinct CDR3 sequences listed, about half were seen once. This clonotype was observed at least ten times. The target antigen is unknown.

Sequenced: sorted CD4+, CD8+, or CD8+CD57+ T cells (not recorded which) from PBMCs. The clonotype was recovered from a human donor with aplastic anemia. This chain links TRBV13 with TRBJ2-7; D is ambiguous. CDR3 protein: CASSFYGEAYEQYF. The CDR3 nucleotides read TGTGCCAGCAGCTTTTATGGTGAGGCCTACGAGCAGTACTTC.